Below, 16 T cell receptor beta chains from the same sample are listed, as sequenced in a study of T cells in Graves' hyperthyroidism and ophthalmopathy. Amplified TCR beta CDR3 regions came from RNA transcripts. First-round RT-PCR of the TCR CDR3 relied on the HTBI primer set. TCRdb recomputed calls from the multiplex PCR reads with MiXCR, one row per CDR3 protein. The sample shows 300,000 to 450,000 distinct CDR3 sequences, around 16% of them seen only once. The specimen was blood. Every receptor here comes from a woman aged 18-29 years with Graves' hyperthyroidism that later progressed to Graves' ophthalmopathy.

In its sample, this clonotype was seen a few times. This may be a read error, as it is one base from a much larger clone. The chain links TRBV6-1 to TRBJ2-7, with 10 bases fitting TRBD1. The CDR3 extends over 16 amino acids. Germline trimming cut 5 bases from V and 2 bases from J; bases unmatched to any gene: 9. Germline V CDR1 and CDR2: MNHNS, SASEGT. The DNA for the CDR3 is TGTGCCAGCAGTAAAGGGACAGGGGCTAAAGCCTACGAGCAGTACTTC. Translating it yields CASSKGTGAKAYEQYF.

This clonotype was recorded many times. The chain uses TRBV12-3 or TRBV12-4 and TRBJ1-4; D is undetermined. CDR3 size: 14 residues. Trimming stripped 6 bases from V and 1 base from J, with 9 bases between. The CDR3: CASRRDVTNEKLFF. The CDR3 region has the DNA TGTGCCAGCAGAAGGGATGTAACTAATGAAAAACTGTTTTTT.

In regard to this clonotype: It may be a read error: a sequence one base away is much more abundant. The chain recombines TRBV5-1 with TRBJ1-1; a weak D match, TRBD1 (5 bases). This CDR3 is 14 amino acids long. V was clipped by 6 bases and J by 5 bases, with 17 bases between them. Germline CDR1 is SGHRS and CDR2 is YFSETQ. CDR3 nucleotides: TGCGCCAGCAACTTAGAGGCCCGGGGGACTGAAGCTTTCTTT. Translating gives CASNLEARGTEAFF.

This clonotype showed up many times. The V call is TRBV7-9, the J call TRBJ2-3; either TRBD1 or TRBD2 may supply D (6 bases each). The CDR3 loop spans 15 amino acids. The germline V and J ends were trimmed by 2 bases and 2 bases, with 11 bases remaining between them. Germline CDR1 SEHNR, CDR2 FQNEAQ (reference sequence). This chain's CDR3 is CASSLPGATTDTQYF. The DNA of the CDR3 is TGTGCCAGCAGCTTACCGGGGGCCACCACAGATACGCAGTATTTT. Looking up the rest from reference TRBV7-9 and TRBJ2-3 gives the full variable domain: DTGVSQNPRHKITKRGQNVTFRCDPISEHNRLYWYRQTLGQGPEFLTYFQNEAQLEKSRLLSDRFSAERPKGSFSTLEIQRTEQGDSAMYLCASSLPGATTDTQYFGPGTRLTVL.

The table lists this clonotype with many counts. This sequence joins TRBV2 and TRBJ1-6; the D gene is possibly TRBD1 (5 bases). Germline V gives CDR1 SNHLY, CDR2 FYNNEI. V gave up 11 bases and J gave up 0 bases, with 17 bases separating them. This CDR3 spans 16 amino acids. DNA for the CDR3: TGTGCCGGAGACAGCCCTCTGAGCTCCTATAATTCACCCCTCCACTTT. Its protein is CAGDSPLSSYNSPLHF.

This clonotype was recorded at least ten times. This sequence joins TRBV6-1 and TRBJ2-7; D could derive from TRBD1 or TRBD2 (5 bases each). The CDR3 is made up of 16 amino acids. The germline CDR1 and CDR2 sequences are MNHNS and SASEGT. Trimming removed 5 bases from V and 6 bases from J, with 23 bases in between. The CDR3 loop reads CASSRRQPRVDSEQYF. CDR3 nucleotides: TGTGCCAGCAGTCGCCGACAGCCCCGTGTGGACTCCGAGCAGTACTTC.

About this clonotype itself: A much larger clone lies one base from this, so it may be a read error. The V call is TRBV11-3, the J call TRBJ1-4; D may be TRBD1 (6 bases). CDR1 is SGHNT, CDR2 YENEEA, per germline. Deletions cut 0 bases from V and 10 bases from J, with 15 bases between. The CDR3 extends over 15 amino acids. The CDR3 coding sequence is TGTGCCAGCAGCTTAGATCGGGGGGCTCTTGGAAAACTGTTTTTT. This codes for CASSLDRGALGKLFF.

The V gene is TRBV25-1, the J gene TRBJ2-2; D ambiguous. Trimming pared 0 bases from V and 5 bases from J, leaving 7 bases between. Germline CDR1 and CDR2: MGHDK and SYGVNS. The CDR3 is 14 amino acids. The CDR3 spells CASSEYKETGELFF. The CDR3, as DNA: TGTGCCAGCAGTGAATATAAGGAAACCGGGGAGCTGTTTTTT.

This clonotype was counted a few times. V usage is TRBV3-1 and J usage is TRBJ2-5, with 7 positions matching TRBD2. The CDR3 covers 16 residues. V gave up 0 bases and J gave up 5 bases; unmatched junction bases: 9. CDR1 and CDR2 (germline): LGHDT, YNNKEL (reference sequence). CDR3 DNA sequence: TGTGCCAGCAGCCAAGAGGGAGGGCCACGCTATGAGACCCAGTACTTC. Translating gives CASSQEGGPRYETQYF.

CDR3 in DNA: TGCGCCAGCAGCTTGGGGGGCAGGCCTGTATACGAGCAGTACTTC. Encoded protein: CASSLGGRPVYEQYF. The chain carries TRBV5-1 and TRBJ2-7, with TRBD1 as a possible D gene (5 bases). The germline V gene has CDR1 SGHRS and CDR2 YFSETQ. The germline V and J ends were trimmed by 0 bases and 4 bases, with 14 bases remaining between them. There are 15 residues in the CDR3.

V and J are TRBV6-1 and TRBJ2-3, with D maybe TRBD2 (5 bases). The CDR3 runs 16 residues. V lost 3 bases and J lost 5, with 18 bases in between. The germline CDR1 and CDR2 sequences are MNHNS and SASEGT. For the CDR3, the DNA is TGTGCCAGCAGTGACCCAGACGGACTCCTGAGAGATACGCAGTATTTT. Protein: CASSDPDGLLRDTQYF.

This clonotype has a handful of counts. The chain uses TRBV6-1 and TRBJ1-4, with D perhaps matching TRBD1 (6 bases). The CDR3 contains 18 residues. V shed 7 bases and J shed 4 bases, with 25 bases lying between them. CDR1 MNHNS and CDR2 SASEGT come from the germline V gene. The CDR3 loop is CASTDNLRGSGHNEKLFF. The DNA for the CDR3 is TGTGCCAGCACCGACAACCTCAGGGGTAGCGGGCATAATGAAAAACTGTTTTTT.

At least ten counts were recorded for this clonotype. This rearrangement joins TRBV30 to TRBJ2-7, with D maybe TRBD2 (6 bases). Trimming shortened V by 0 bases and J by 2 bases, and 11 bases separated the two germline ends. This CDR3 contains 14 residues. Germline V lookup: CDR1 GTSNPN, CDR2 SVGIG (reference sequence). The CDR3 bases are TGTGCCTGGAGTGTGTCTAGCGCGACCTACGAGCAGTACTTC. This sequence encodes CAWSVSSATYEQYF.

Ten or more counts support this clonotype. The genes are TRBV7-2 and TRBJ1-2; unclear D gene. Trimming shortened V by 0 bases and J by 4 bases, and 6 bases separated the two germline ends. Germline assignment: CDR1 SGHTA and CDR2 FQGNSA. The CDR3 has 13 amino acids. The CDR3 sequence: CASSLASAYGYTF. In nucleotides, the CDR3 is TGTGCCAGCAGCTTAGCCAGCGCCTATGGCTACACCTTC.

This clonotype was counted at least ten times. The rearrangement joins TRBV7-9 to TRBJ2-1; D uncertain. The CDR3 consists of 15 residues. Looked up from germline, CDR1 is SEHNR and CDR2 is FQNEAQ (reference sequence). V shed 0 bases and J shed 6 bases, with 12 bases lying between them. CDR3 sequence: CASSLARKPSNEQFF. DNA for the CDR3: TGTGCCAGCAGCTTAGCTCGCAAACCGTCCAATGAGCAGTTCTTC.

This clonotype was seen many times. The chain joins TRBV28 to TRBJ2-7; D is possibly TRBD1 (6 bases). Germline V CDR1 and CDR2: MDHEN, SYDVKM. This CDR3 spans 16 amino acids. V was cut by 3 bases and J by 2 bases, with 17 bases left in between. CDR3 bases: TGTGCCAGCAGTTTCCACCCTGATCGACAGGCCTACGAGCAGTACTTC. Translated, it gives CASSFHPDRQAYEQYF.